This T cell receptor (beta chain) was obtained from a study of OX40 agonist ivuxolimab in advanced cancers. The overall study: An agonistic anti-OX40 (CD134) antibody, ivuxolimab, was used to treat the patients. Patient treatment consisted of intravenous ivuxolimab administration every 2 weeks at 0.01 to 10 mg/kg. Study-wide results and caveats: The investigators did not determine what antigen specificity the expanded peripheral T cells had. At doses 0.1 to 3.0 mg/kg, CD4+ and CD8+ clones expanded.

The V gene's germline CDR1 is LNHDA and CDR2 SQIVND (reference sequence). This CDR3 spans 11 amino acids. Deletions cut 3 bases from V and 10 bases from J, with 7 bases between. To note about this clone: Its antigen is unknown.

Assay: immunoSEQ multiplex PCR; the TCRdb copy retains only in-frame clones and omits some. The table has fewer than 25,000 clones, nearly 70% seen once. This TCR was recovered from an adult with an advanced solid tumor such as melanoma, head and neck, liver or kidney cancer. This chain joins TRBV19 and TRBJ2-1; D is unclear. The sequences come from CD4+ or CD8+ T cells sorted from blood, collected in a trial of the OX40 agonist ivuxolimab. CDR3 bases: TGTGCCAGTAGTATGGTTGAGGAGCAGTTCTTC. Its protein product is CASSMVEEQFF.